The 6 T cell receptor beta chains below all came from one sample that was sequenced in a study of Ad26.COV2.S vaccination and SARS-CoV-2 variants. The data were produced by immunoSEQ multiplex PCR, yet TCRdb's version contains in-frame clones alone and is incomplete. The sample shows some 350,000 clones, 90% to 95% of them seen only once. Sequencing used peripheral blood, obtained after recovery from COVID-19. The origin of the receptors is a human donor who had recovered from COVID-19.

This clone was counted a single time. J is TRBJ1-1 and V is TRBV7-2; 8 bases map to TRBD1. Germline V gene lookup returns CDR1 SGHTA and CDR2 FQGNSA. This CDR3 has 14 amino acids. Unmatched junction bases numbered 4, after V lost 0 bases and J lost 7 bases. CDR3 DNA sequence: TGTGCCAGCAGCTTAGCGACAGGGGAAAGTGAAGCTTTCTTT. This translates into CASSLATGESEAFF.

The chain links TRBV24-1 to TRBJ1-4; no clear D gene. Trimming took 4 bases from V and 8 from J, leaving 7 bases between them. The CDR3 spans 12 residues. In germline, CDR1 is KGHDR, CDR2 SFDVKD. The CDR3 DNA reads TGTGCCACCAGTGAAAGTAGGGAAAAACTGTTTTTT. Its protein product is CATSESREKLFF.

V and J are TRBV24-1 and TRBJ2-3; no reliable D call. Trimming stripped 2 bases from V and 4 bases from J, with 6 bases between. The CDR3 consists of 13 residues. Germline V CDR1 and CDR2: KGHDR, SFDVKD. The CDR3 DNA reads TGTGCCACCAGTGATTGGAACGCAGATACGCAGTATTTT. Protein sequence: CATSDWNADTQYF.

Details on this clone: This same CDR3 is encoded by further DNA sequences in the sample. The chain couples TRBV6-5 to TRBJ2-7; 10 nucleotides align to TRBD1. Germline V gene sequence: CDR1 MNHEY, CDR2 SVGAGI. The junction had 5 bases not matched to a gene; V was cut back by 5 bases and J by 4 bases. The CDR3 has 14 amino acids. The CDR3 region has the DNA TGTGCCAGCAGTCCGACAGGGGGCACGTACGAGCAGTACTTC. Residues: CASSPTGGTYEQYF.

The V call is TRBV11-3, the J call TRBJ1-1; 8 nucleotides match TRBD1. This CDR3 is built from 14 residues. The V segment lost 5 bases and the J segment 6 bases; nucleotides outside the gene matches: 8. Germline V gene lookup returns CDR1 SGHNT and CDR2 YENEEA. The CDR3 reads CASSINQGASEAFF. CDR3 DNA: TGTGCCAGCAGCATTAACCAGGGGGCTTCTGAAGCTTTCTTT.

CDR3 protein: CASSYWGGSQETQYF. CDR3 nucleotide sequence: TGTGCCAGCAGTTACTGGGGGGGGTCCCAAGAGACCCAGTACTTC. The rearrangement joins TRBV6-2 or TRBV6-3 to TRBJ2-5, with 7 bases aligning to TRBD2. The CDR3 has 15 amino acids. Germline CDR1 MNHEY, CDR2 SVGEGT. V trimming: 1 base; J trimming: 1 base; junction bases outside the gene matches: 3.